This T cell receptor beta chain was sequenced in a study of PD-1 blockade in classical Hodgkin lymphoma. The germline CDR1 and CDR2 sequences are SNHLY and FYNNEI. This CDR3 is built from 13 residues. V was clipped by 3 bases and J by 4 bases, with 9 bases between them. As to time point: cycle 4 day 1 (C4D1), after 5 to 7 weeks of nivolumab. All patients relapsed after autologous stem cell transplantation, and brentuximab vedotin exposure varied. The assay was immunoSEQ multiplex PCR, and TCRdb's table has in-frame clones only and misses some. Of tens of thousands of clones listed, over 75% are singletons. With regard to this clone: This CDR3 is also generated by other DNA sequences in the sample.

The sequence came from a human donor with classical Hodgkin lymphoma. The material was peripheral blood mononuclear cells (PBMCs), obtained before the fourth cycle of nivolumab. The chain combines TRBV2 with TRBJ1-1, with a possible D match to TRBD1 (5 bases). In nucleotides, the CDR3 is TGTGCCAGCAGTGAGGGAGGGGCCACTGAAGCTTTCTTT. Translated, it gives CASSEGGATEAFF.